The present TCR beta chain was sequenced within a study of T cells in Graves' hyperthyroidism and ophthalmopathy. This clonotype has at least ten counts. Amplified regions were TCR beta CDR3 sequences from RNA transcripts. First-round RT-PCR targeting the TCR CDR3 was performed with the HTBI primer set. Via MiXCR, TCRdb re-called the multiplex PCR reads, giving one row per CDR3 protein. The sample lists roughly 420,000 distinct CDR3 sequences, 15% to 19% occurring once. Per the germline V gene, CDR1 is SNHLY and CDR2 is FYNNEI. This CDR3 contains 15 residues. Losses at the gene ends were 1 base for V and 6 bases for J; bases not matched to a gene: 3.

This TCR was recovered from a woman aged 18-35 years with Graves' hyperthyroidism. The specimen was blood. The chain uses TRBV2 and TRBJ2-1, with 10 bases identical to TRBD1. CDR3 region: CASSEGQGARNEQFF. In nucleotides, the CDR3 is TGTGCCAGCAGTGAAGGACAGGGGGCGCGCAATGAGCAGTTCTTC.